This TCR beta chain came from a study of Graves' ophthalmopathy and Graves' hyperthyroidism. Study details: A follow-up of 18 months without ophthalmopathy meant that hyperthyroidism was stable. Study findings and constraints: Sensitivity of approximately 88% and specificity of approximately 81% were achieved when a 13-signature model separated ophthalmopathy from stable hyperthyroidism.

Scientists amplified the TCR beta CDR3 regions from RNA transcripts. First-round RT-PCR with HTBI primers preceded a second-round multiplex PCR. MiXCR, run by TCRdb on the multiplex PCR reads, gives a single entry per CDR3 protein. The sample comprises about 600,000 distinct CDR3 sequences, roughly 40% of which are singletons, and about 4.1% rests with the top ten. This clonotype occurred many times. What it recognizes is unknown. The CDR3 is 15 amino acids. Losses at the gene ends were 1 base for V and 3 bases for J; bases not matched to a gene: 4. Germline V gives CDR1 SGHTS, CDR2 YDEGEE. Clinical symptoms, serum thyroxine, TRAb, thyroid ultrasound and orbital computed tomography determined diagnosis.

This TCR was sampled from an adult man with Graves' hyperthyroidism. The chain is built from TRBV5-8 and TRBJ2-7, with 10 positions matching TRBD2. Material for sequencing was peripheral blood or thyroid tissue (not recorded which). The CDR3, as DNA: TGTGCCAGCAGCTTGCGGCTAGCGGGGGTCTACGAGCAGTACTTC. It translates to CASSLRLAGVYEQYF.